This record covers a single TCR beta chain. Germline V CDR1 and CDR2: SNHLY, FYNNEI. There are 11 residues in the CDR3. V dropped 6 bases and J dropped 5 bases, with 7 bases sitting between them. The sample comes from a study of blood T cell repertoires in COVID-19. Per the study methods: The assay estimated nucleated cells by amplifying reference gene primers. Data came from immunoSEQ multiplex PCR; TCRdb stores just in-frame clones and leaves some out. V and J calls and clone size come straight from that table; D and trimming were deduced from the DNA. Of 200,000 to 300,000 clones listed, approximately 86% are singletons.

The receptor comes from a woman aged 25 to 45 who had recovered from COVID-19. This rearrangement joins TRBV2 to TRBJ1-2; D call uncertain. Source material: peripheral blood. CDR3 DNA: TGTGCCAGCAGGGTTACTTATGGCTACACCTTC. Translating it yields CASRVTYGYTF.